Given below is one TCR beta chain in context. The antigen it binds to is not known. No much larger clonotype is one base removed from it; base qualities were not supplied. These data belong to a study of blood T cell repertoires in COVID-19 (dated by TCRdb to the early 2020s). With respect to the entire study: Samples from collaborators originated in the United States, Italy and Spain and spanned both the acute and convalescent phases of COVID-19. The samples were drawn from two sources: the first 160 participants of the ongoing ImmuneRACE study, and fewer than 1,500 subjects contributed by 6 global collaborators. Subjects who had been exposed to COVID-19, were actively infected with it, or had recovered from it provided the deeply sampled blood TCRbeta repertoires that made up the dataset. The material from the prospective study consisted of cDNA or gDNA derived from T cells, B-cell-depleted T cells, or PBMCs. The repertoires were released in a freely available public database meant as a resource for research on the immune response to SARS-CoV-2. Sample metadata almost always included a de-identified subject ID, COVID-19 status, age in years and sex. Where available, HLA class I and class II types were taken from metadata supplied by the sample provider and were not determined by assay-based typing.

V is reduced by 5 bases and J by 0 bases, leaving a spacing of 11 bases between them. Reading from cysteine to phenylalanine, the CDR3 counts 15 amino acids. Only CDR3 DNA is held: 45 bases, read in frame from base 1. CDR1 SGHRS and CDR2 YFSETQ are derived from the germline V gene. What the study reported, not specific to this receptor: Clinical and demographic metadata were provided uncurated, with the amount varying by source and participant.

The immunoSEQ Assay, a bias-controlled multiplex PCR, was used to amplify TCRbeta CDR3 regions from genomic DNA. In the authors' own workflow: The number of nucleated cells in each sample was estimated from the amplification of reference gene primers within the assay. Sequence reads were collapsed and filtered to measure the absolute abundance of every unique TCRbeta CDR3 rearrangement. For each sample, productive Simpson clonality was calculated by taking the square root of Simpson's diversity index across productive rearrangements. This is the immuneACCESS table as TCRdb keeps it, with only in-frame sequences that have V and J called. A part of the clones is gone; compared with another copy, unresolved V genes explain less than half, and the rest is unexplained. V and J calls plus clone size are reproduced from that table; the DNA served to infer D and trimming. This sample lists 35,000 to 50,000 clones; around three quarters were detected once. The top ten clones comprise 27% of the sample.

Whole blood was collected in K2EDTA tubes by collaborating institutions according to the institutions' own protocols. Collaborator samples were shipped for TCRbeta analysis as frozen whole blood, isolated PBMCs, or DNA extracted from either sample type. The origin of this receptor is an elderly man with acute or convalescent COVID-19. The sample was peripheral blood. The sequence is built from TRBV5-1 and TRBJ1-4; a tentative D call is TRBD1 (5 bases match). The nucleotides are TGCGCCAGCAGAAGACAGACCTCAACTAATGAAAAACTGTTTTTT. It specifies CASRRQTSTNEKLFF.